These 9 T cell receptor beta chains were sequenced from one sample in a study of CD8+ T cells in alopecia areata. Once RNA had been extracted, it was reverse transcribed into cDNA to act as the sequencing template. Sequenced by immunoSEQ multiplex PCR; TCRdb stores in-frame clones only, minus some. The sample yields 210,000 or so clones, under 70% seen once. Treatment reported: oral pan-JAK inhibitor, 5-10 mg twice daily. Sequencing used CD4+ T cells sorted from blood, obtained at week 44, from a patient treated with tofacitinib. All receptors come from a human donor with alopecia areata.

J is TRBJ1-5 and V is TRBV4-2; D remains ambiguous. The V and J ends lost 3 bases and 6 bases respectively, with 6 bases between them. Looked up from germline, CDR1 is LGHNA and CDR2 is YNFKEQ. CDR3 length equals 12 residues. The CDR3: CASSQPGQPQHF. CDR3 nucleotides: TGTGCCAGCAGCCAGCCGGGTCAGCCCCAGCATTTT.

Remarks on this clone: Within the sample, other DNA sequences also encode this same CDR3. The CDR3 sequence: CASSLRQGVRNNEQFF. For the CDR3, the DNA is TGTGCCAGCAGCCTCCGACAGGGAGTGAGAAACAATGAGCAGTTCTTC. The chain has TRBV14 and TRBJ2-1; 7 bases map to TRBD1. The trim removed 4 bases at V and 5 bases at J, leaving 11 bases unmatched. The germline CDR1 and CDR2 sequences are SGHDN and FVKESK. There are 16 residues in the CDR3.

The CDR3 sequence: CASRRQGSSYNEQFF. DNA of the CDR3: TGTGCCAGCAGAAGACAGGGGAGCTCCTACAATGAGCAGTTCTTC. This sequence joins TRBV6-5 and TRBJ2-1; TRBD1 matches 8 bases. Trimming at V came to 6 bases and at J to 0 bases, leaving 4 bases not matched to a gene. The CDR3 is made up of 15 amino acids. CDR1 MNHEY and CDR2 SVGAGI come from the germline V gene.

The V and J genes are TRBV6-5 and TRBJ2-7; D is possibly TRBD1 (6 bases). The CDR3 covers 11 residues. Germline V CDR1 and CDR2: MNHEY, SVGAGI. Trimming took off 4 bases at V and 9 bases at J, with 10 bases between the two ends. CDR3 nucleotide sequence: TGTGCCAGCAGTTTCACAGGGCGGCAGTACTTC. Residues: CASSFTGRQYF.

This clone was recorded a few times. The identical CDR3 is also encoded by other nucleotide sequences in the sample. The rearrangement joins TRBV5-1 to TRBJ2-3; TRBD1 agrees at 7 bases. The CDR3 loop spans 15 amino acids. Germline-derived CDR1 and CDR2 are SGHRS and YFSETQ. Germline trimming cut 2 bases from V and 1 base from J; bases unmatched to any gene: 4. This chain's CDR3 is CASSLRGLGTDTQYF. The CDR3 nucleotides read TGCGCCAGCAGCTTAAGGGGGCTGGGCACAGATACGCAGTATTTT. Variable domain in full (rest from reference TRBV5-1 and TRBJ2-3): KAGVTQTPRYLIKTRGQQVTLSCSPISGHRSVSWYQQTPGQGLQFLFEYFSETQRNKGNFPGRFSGRQFSNSRSEMNVSTLELGDSALYLCASSLRGLGTDTQYFGPGTRLTVL.

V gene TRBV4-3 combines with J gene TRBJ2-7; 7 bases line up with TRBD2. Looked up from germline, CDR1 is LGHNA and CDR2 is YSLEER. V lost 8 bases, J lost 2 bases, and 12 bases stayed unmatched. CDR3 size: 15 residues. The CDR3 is CASSPATGGTYEQYF. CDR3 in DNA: TGCGCCAGCTCACCCGCCACGGGGGGAACCTACGAGCAGTACTTC.

The CDR3: CATSRRGLARWGSTDTQYF. The CDR3 DNA reads as TGTGCCACCAGCAGGAGGGGACTAGCTAGGTGGGGTAGCACAGATACGCAGTATTTT. The chain has TRBV15 and TRBJ2-3, with 9 bases fitting TRBD2. This CDR3 is built from 19 residues. Germline V lookup: CDR1 LNHNV, CDR2 YYDKDF (reference sequence). V lost 3 bases and J lost 0; bases outside the gene matches: 13. The variable domain in full, completed from reference TRBV15 and TRBJ2-3, reads DAMVIQNPRYQVTQFGKPVTLSCSQTLNHNVMYWYQQKSSQAPKLLFHYYDKDFNNEADTPDNFQSRRPNTSFCFLDIRSPGLGDTAMYLCATSRRGLARWGSTDTQYFGPGTRLTVL.

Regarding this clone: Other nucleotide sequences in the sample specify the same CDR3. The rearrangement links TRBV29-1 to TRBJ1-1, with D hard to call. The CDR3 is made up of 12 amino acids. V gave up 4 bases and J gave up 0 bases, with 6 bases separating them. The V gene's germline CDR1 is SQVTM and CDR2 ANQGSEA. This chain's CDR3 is CSVGQLNTEAFF. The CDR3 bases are TGCAGCGTTGGGCAGTTGAACACTGAAGCTTTCTTT.

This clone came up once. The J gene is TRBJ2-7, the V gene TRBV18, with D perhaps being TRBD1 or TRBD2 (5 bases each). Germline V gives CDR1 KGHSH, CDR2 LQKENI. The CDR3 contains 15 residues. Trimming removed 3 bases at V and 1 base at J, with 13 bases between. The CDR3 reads CASSPQGWGSYEQYF. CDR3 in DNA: TGTGCCAGCTCACCCCAGGGATGGGGGTCCTACGAGCAGTACTTC.